The 27 T cell receptor beta chains reported below all come from one sample, sequenced in a study of T cell responses to AZD1222 COVID-19 vaccine. The assay was immunoSEQ multiplex PCR, and TCRdb's table has in-frame clones only and misses some. Here the sample spans 180,000 or so clones, roughly nine tenths being singletons. The starting material was peripheral blood, obtained 28 days after the second AZD1222 dose. These receptor sequences come from an adult who received the AZD1222 COVID-19 vaccine.

This clone has a single count. J is TRBJ1-5 and V is TRBV30; possibly TRBD1 for D (5 bases). CDR3 length equals 16 residues. The germline CDR1 and CDR2 sequences are GTSNPN and SVGIG (reference sequence). The V end was cut by 5 bases, the J end by 7 bases, with 24 bases between. The CDR3 DNA follows: TGTGCCTGGCACTTCAGATGGACCGGGGCGAGGCAGCCCCAGCATTTT. It yields the protein CAWHFRWTGARQPQHF.

The chain is built from TRBV19 and TRBJ1-6; D uncertain. The germline CDR1 and CDR2 sequences are LNHDA and SQIVND (reference sequence). This CDR3 spans 15 amino acids. V was trimmed by 3 bases and J by 5 bases, leaving 11 bases between them. DNA of the CDR3: TGTGCCAGTAGTATCCTGGTCAGCCATAATTCACCCCTCCACTTT. It encodes CASSILVSHNSPLHF.

CDR3 region: CASSIRQTGNSPLHF. The CDR3 region has the DNA TGTGCCAGTAGTATTCGACAGACCGGGAATTCACCCCTCCACTTT. This chain joins TRBV19 and TRBJ1-6; possibly TRBD1 for D (5 bases). Germline CDR1 LNHDA, CDR2 SQIVND (reference sequence). CDR3 length: 15 amino acids. The V and J ends lost 3 bases and 7 bases respectively, with 13 bases between them.

The chain joins TRBV19 to TRBJ1-3, with D possibly TRBD1 on 5 matching bases. From germline, CDR1 is LNHDA and CDR2 SQIVND (reference sequence). The CDR3 covers 15 residues. V dropped 6 bases and J dropped 4 bases, with 16 bases sitting between them. CDR3 nucleotides: TGTGCCAGTAGCTCGGGACTTCTAGGAGGAAACACCATATATTTT. Its translation is CASSSGLLGGNTIYF.

This clone is a singleton in its sample. The genes are TRBV6-5 and TRBJ2-1; unclear D gene. This CDR3 contains 13 residues. V lost 7 bases, J lost 9 bases, and 16 bases lay in between. Germline loops: CDR1 MNHEY, CDR2 SVGAGI. DNA of the CDR3: TGTGCCAGCACCCGGGCCTCATGGAGTGAGCAGTTCTTC. Translated, it gives CASTRASWSEQFF.

This rearrangement joins TRBV7-2 to TRBJ2-1; TRBD1 is a possible D gene (5 bases). Deletions cut 5 bases from V and 4 bases from J, with 9 bases between. This CDR3 comprises 13 residues. From germline, CDR1 is SGHTA and CDR2 FQGNSA. The CDR3 DNA reads TGTGCCAGCAGCCCCGACAGTTACAATGAGCAGTTCTTC. Translation: CASSPDSYNEQFF.

This chain connects TRBV2 to TRBJ1-2; D perhaps matches TRBD1 (5 bases). Germline CDR1 is SNHLY and CDR2 is FYNNEI. V was trimmed by 5 bases and J by 8 bases, leaving 12 bases between them. CDR3 size: 12 residues. The CDR3 protein is CASSFGAEGYTF. The CDR3, as DNA: TGTGCCAGCAGTTTTGGGGCCGAGGGCTACACCTTC.

The chain carries TRBV27 and TRBJ1-4; D gene ambiguous. The CDR3 spans 16 residues. Per the germline V gene, CDR1 is MNHEY and CDR2 is SMNVEV (reference sequence). Trimming stripped 1 base from V and 6 bases from J, with 15 bases between. In DNA, the CDR3 is TGTGCCAGCAGTTTATATCACGTCGGAGCTGATGAAAAACTGTTTTTT. This codes for CASSLYHVGADEKLFF.

The rearrangement uses TRBV5-1 and TRBJ1-4; a weak D match, TRBD1 (5 bases). The V gene lost 2 bases and the J gene lost 8 bases, with 16 bases spanning the gap. Germline loops: CDR1 SGHRS, CDR2 YFSETQ. This CDR3 is 15 amino acids long. The CDR3 DNA is TGCGCCAGCAGCTTTGGGCCGGGGGTAGGGGAAAAACTGTTTTTT. Amino acids: CASSFGPGVGEKLFF.

The V gene is TRBV9, the J gene TRBJ2-3; TRBD1 is a possible D gene (6 bases). The CDR3 sequence is 17 residues long. V lost 2 bases to trimming and J lost 0 bases, with 16 bases between them. The germline V gene encodes CDR1 SGDLS and CDR2 YYNGEE. The CDR3 reads CASSVGRQVFSTDTQYF. CDR3 in DNA: TGTGCCAGCAGCGTCGGACGACAGGTTTTTAGCACAGATACGCAGTATTTT.

The rearrangement uses TRBV29-1 and TRBJ2-4; the D gene could be TRBD1 or TRBD2 (5 bases each). Germline V gene data show CDR1 as SQVTM and CDR2 as ANQGSEA. Trimming left V 4 bases short and J 8 bases short, with 12 bases between. CDR3 length: 12 residues. CDR3 region: CSVVEGTHIQYF. CDR3 bases: TGCAGCGTTGTTGAAGGGACCCACATTCAGTACTTC.

Here the CDR3 DNA reads TGTGCCAGCAGCCCCCGGACAGGGACCTCCTACGAGCAGTACTTC. It specifies CASSPRTGTSYEQYF. This chain links TRBV3-1 (or the pseudogene TRBV3-2) with TRBJ2-7; TRBD1 agrees at 8 bases. CDR1 and CDR2 (germline): LGHDT, YNNKEL (reference sequence). V lost 4 bases to trimming and J lost 0 bases; unmatched junction nucleotides: 5. The length of the CDR3 is 15 residues.

As for this clone: This specimen includes other DNA sequences encoding the same CDR3. CDR3 protein: CASRKQGSSYEQYF. In DNA form, the CDR3 reads TGTGCCAGCAGGAAACAGGGATCCTCCTACGAGCAGTACTTC. The chain combines TRBV2 with TRBJ2-7; weak D call: TRBD1 (6 bases). V shed 6 bases and J shed 0 bases, with 12 bases lying between them. There are 14 residues in the CDR3. The germline gives CDR1 SNHLY, CDR2 FYNNEI.

V is TRBV19 and J is TRBJ2-7; TRBD1 matches at 7 bases. V lost 4 bases and J lost 6; bases outside the gene matches: 12. CDR1 and CDR2 from the germline V gene are LNHDA and SQIVND (reference sequence). This CDR3 has 15 residues. Here the CDR3 reads CASSRTTGAVSEQYF. The CDR3 region has the DNA TGTGCCAGTAGTAGGACAACAGGGGCGGTCAGCGAGCAGTACTTC.

This chain connects TRBV2 to TRBJ2-7; TRBD1 or TRBD2 may be the D gene (5 bases each). Trimming cost V 5 bases and J 3 bases, with 14 bases left between them. Germline assignment: CDR1 SNHLY and CDR2 FYNNEI. The CDR3 runs 14 residues. This chain's CDR3 is CASSRDRGYYEQYF. DNA of the CDR3: TGTGCCAGCAGTCGGGACCGAGGATACTACGAGCAGTACTTC.

The chain carries TRBV2 and TRBJ1-2; D remains ambiguous. V was cut by 6 bases and J by 1 base, with 15 bases left in between. Germline V lookup: CDR1 SNHLY, CDR2 FYNNEI. The length of the CDR3 is 15 residues. The CDR3 sequence: CASSGGQLLNYGYTF. As DNA, the CDR3 is TGTGCCAGCAGCGGAGGGCAGCTACTTAACTATGGCTACACCTTC.

This chain uses TRBV11-2 with TRBJ2-7, with 7 bases lining up with TRBD1. CDR3 length equals 13 residues. CDR1 and CDR2 (germline): SGHAT, FQNNGV. After removal of 3 bases from V and 3 bases from J, the junction contained 2 bases not matched to a gene. CDR3 sequence: CASSFTGDYEQYF. The CDR3, as DNA: TGTGCCAGCAGCTTTACAGGGGACTACGAGCAGTACTTC.

This chain connects TRBV4-3 to TRBJ1-1; tentatively, D is TRBD1 (6 bases). The CDR3 is made up of 12 amino acids. Germline V gene sequence: CDR1 LGHNA, CDR2 YSLEER. Trimming took 2 bases from V and 11 from J, leaving 12 bases between them. The CDR3 loop reads CASSQRGGRAFF. CDR3 nucleotide sequence: TGCGCCAGCAGCCAACGAGGGGGTAGGGCTTTCTTT.

The V call is TRBV5-1, the J call TRBJ2-1; 9 bases map to TRBD2. Trimming at V came to 7 bases and at J to 9 bases, leaving 11 bases not matched to a gene. The CDR3 consists of 14 residues. Germline values: CDR1 SGHRS, CDR2 YFSETQ. As DNA, the CDR3 is TGCGCCAGCGGACCTAGCGGGGCAAAGGGTGAGCAGTTCTTC. It codes for CASGPSGAKGEQFF.

The genes are TRBV6-1 and TRBJ1-6; 7 nucleotides line up with TRBD1. V lost 2 bases to trimming and J lost 5 bases; unmatched junction nucleotides: 6. This CDR3 spans 16 amino acids. The V gene's germline CDR1 is MNHNS and CDR2 SASEGT. Here the CDR3 reads CASSELRGWDNSPLHF. In nucleotides, the CDR3 is TGTGCCAGCAGTGAACTCAGGGGGTGGGATAATTCACCCCTCCACTTT.

The chain couples TRBV6-5 to TRBJ1-1; no clear D. The germline CDR1 and CDR2 sequences are MNHEY and SVGAGI. The V gene lost 6 bases and the J gene lost 0 bases, with 5 bases spanning the gap. The CDR3 sequence is 12 residues long. The CDR3 DNA reads TGTGCCAGCAGACACTTGAACACTGAAGCTTTCTTT. It is translated as CASRHLNTEAFF.

J is TRBJ1-5 and V is TRBV7-2, with D maybe TRBD1 (6 bases). V lost 5 bases to trimming and J lost 3 bases, with 20 bases between them. The CDR3 has 17 amino acids. Germline lookup yields CDR1 SGHTA and CDR2 FQGNSA. The CDR3 DNA sequence: TGTGCCAGCAGCACGACGCCGTTGTACAGGGACAATCAGCCCCAGCATTTT. Protein: CASSTTPLYRDNQPQHF.

The chain links TRBV29-1 to TRBJ1-3; D perhaps matches TRBD1 (5 bases). CDR1 SQVTM and CDR2 ANQGSEA come from the germline V gene. The germline V and J ends were trimmed by 0 bases and 3 bases, with 12 bases remaining between them. The CDR3 runs to 15 residues. The CDR3 reads CSVEEARGRGNTIYF. DNA of the CDR3: TGCAGCGTTGAAGAGGCGAGGGGACGTGGAAACACCATATATTTT.

The chain recombines TRBV19 with TRBJ1-1; 7 bases align to TRBD1. Germline assignment: CDR1 LNHDA and CDR2 SQIVND (reference sequence). V trimming: 8 bases; J trimming: 5 bases; junction bases outside the gene matches: 8. This CDR3 is built from 13 residues. CDR3 sequence (DNA): TGTGCCAGTTCACGACAGGGAATAACTGAAGCTTTCTTT. Translating gives CASSRQGITEAFF.

The chain employs TRBV9 and TRBJ2-1; 10 bases fit TRBD1. This CDR3 has 16 residues. V was clipped by 1 base and J by 6 bases; unmatched bases: 7. Germline V gene lookup returns CDR1 SGDLS and CDR2 YYNGEE. The CDR3 here is CASSVTGQGFGNEQFF. Written as DNA, the CDR3 is TGTGCCAGCAGCGTAACGGGACAGGGGTTTGGCAATGAGCAGTTCTTC.

About this clone: The same CDR3 is also encoded by other DNA sequences in this sample. The genes are TRBV6-5 and TRBJ1-1; the D gene is possibly TRBD1 (6 bases). This CDR3 is built from 13 residues. V was shortened by 2 bases and J by 5 bases, with 9 bases between the two germline ends. The germline CDR1 and CDR2 sequences are MNHEY and SVGAGI. CDR3 in DNA: TGTGCCAGCAGTTACCTAGGGGGGACTGAAGCTTTCTTT. Protein: CASSYLGGTEAFF.

The chain couples TRBV19 to TRBJ1-1; 9 nucleotides align to TRBD1. CDR1 and CDR2 from the germline V gene are LNHDA and SQIVND (reference sequence). This CDR3 has 14 residues. J lost 4 bases, V lost 6 bases, and 6 bases had no gene match. The CDR3 bases are TGTGCCAGTAGCGACAGGGGGAGGGCCACTGAAGCTTTCTTT. Amino acid sequence: CASSDRGRATEAFF.